The clone carrying this T cell receptor (beta chain) was observed at least ten times. The data originate from a study of T cells in Graves' hyperthyroidism and ophthalmopathy. For the diagnoses, clinical symptoms, serum thyroxine and TRAb, thyroid ultrasound and orbital computed tomography were used. Looked up from germline, CDR1 is SGHTA and CDR2 is FQGTGA. With 4 bases clipped from V and 5 bases from J, the junction kept 7 bases outside the gene matches. The length of the CDR3 is 16 residues. TCR beta CDR3 region amplification was performed from RNA transcripts. First-round RT-PCR with HTBI primers amplified the TCR CDR3 region. MiXCR, run by TCRdb on the multiplex PCR reads, gives a single entry per CDR3 protein. This table has about 420,000 distinct CDR3 sequences, roughly 13% appearing once.

The chain combines TRBV7-3 with TRBJ2-1; TRBD2 matches 11 bases. The sequencing input was blood. This receptor was obtained from a woman aged 18-29 years with Graves' hyperthyroidism. This CDR3 reads CASSSISGRAHNEQFF. In DNA, the CDR3 is TGTGCCAGCAGCTCTATTAGCGGGAGGGCCCACAATGAGCAGTTCTTC.